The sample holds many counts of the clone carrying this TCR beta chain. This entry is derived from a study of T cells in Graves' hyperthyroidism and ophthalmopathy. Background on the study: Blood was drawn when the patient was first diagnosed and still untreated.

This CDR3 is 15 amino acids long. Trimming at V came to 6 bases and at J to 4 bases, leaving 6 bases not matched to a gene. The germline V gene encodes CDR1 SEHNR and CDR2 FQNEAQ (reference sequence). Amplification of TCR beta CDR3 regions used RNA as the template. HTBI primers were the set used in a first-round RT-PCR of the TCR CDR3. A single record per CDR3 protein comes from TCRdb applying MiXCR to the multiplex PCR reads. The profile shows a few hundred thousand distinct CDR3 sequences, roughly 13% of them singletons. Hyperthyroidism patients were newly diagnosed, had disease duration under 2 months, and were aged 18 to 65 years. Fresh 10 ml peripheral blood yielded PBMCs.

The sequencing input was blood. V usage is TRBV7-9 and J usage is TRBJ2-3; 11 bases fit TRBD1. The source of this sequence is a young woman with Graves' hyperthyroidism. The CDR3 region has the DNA TGTGCCAGCAGGGAAACGGGACAGGGGGCAGATACGCAGTATTTT. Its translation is CASRETGQGADTQYF.